The T cell receptor beta chain described here comes from a study of OX40 agonist ivuxolimab in advanced cancers. The wider study: Intravenous ivuxolimab was administered to patients every 2 weeks at 0.01 to 10 mg/kg. Cohort: about 80% men, mean age about 60, aged roughly 23 to 90.

Study conclusions and caveats: Clonal expansion in partial responders at 0.1-3.0 mg/kg ranked among the lowest. Some nonresponders also had low normalized T-cell clonal expansion.

The table lists this clone with a count of one. Its antigen is not identified. The CDR3 loop spans 18 amino acids. CDR1 and CDR2 (germline): GTSNPN, SVGIG (reference sequence). Unmatched junction bases numbered 15, after V lost 3 bases and J lost 7 bases. Assay used: immunoSEQ multiplex PCR; TCRdb lists only in-frame clones, some missing. This sample has approximately 86,000 clones, with around 90% found just once. Source: CD4+ or CD8+ T cells sorted from blood, taken in a trial of the OX40 agonist ivuxolimab. This clonotype originated in an adult with an advanced solid tumor such as melanoma, head and neck, liver or kidney cancer. This rearrangement joins TRBV30 to TRBJ2-3, with TRBD2 identical over 14 bases. The CDR3 bases are TGTGCCTGGAGAGGGGGCGGACTAGCGGGAGGATCTAGGTATACGCAGTATTTT. Its translation is CAWRGGGLAGGSRYTQYF.